The 14 T cell receptor beta chains below all came from one sample that was sequenced in a study of T cell changes during pregnancy in multiple sclerosis. Using immunoSEQ multiplex PCR, the repertoire was profiled, and TCRdb retains in-frame clones only, with some absent. The table includes about 57,000 clones, about nine tenths detected once. The source material was CD4+ T cells from peripheral blood mononuclear cells, sampled in the third trimester of pregnancy. These receptors came from a female donor with multiple sclerosis, enrolled in a pregnancy study.

This chain connects TRBV7-9 to TRBJ2-5; a weak D match, TRBD1 (6 bases). The germline V gene has CDR1 SEHNR and CDR2 FQNEAQ (reference sequence). The CDR3 is 17 amino acids. The V gene lost 5 bases and the J gene lost 10 bases, with 29 bases spanning the gap. The CDR3 reads CASSPIPMTGVDTDQYF. CDR3 DNA sequence: TGTGCCAGCAGCCCCATCCCTATGACAGGAGTGGATACGGACCAGTACTTC.

In its sample, this clone was seen once. The V call is TRBV4-2, the J call TRBJ2-2; 9 positions match TRBD1. The trim removed 4 bases at V and 1 base at J, leaving 4 bases unmatched. The germline CDR1 and CDR2 sequences are LGHNA and YNFKEQ. This CDR3 comprises 16 residues. CDR3 in DNA: TGTGCCAGCAGCCCTCAGGGACAGGGGAACACCGGGGAGCTGTTTTTT. This gives the protein CASSPQGQGNTGELFF.

This chain joins TRBV6-5 and TRBJ1-4; D is uncertain. This CDR3 is 15 amino acids long. The germline V gene has CDR1 MNHEY and CDR2 SVGAGI. The V end lost 8 bases, the J end lost 7 bases, and 20 bases lay between the germline ends. For the CDR3, the DNA is TGTGCCAGCGGGAGGCCTCGCGGGAATGGTGAAAAACTGTTTTTT. Encoded protein: CASGRPRGNGEKLFF.

In this sample, this clone turned up a few times. One junction end does not reproduce the germline sequence, and a read error may be involved. The chain has TRBV9 and TRBJ1-1, with TRBD1 matching over 8 bases. The germline V gene encodes CDR1 SGDLS and CDR2 YYNGEE. CDR3 size: 12 residues. The CDR3 sequence is CASSVGGTGLSF. CDR3 nucleotide sequence: TGTGCCAGCAGCGTAGGAGGGACAGGATTATCCTTT.

The rearrangement links TRBV11-2 to TRBJ1-1; 8 nucleotides match TRBD1. V trimming: 4 bases; J trimming: 5 bases; junction bases outside the gene matches: 6. The CDR3 length is 14 residues. In germline, CDR1 is SGHAT, CDR2 FQNNGV. CDR3 coding DNA: TGTGCCAGCAGCTCGGACAGGGTAGGGACTGAAGCTTTCTTT. Its translation: CASSSDRVGTEAFF.

The CDR3 region is CASSPLGGQYHEQYF. CDR3 nucleotide sequence: TGTGCCAGCTCACCATTGGGGGGACAGTACCACGAGCAGTACTTC. V is TRBV18 and J is TRBJ2-7, with D perhaps TRBD1 (7 bases). The V gene lost 2 bases and the J gene lost 5 bases, with 16 bases spanning the gap. The CDR3 sequence is 15 residues long. Germline CDR1 is KGHSH and CDR2 is LQKENI. The whole variable domain, remainder taken from reference TRBV18 and TRBJ2-7, is NAGVMQNPRHLVRRRGQEARLRCSPMKGHSHVYWYRQLPEEGLKFMVYLQKENIIDESGMPKERFSAEFPKEGPSILRIQQVVRGDSAAYFCASSPLGGQYHEQYFGPGTRLTVT.

V is TRBV10-3 and J is TRBJ1-6; no reliable D call. Deletions cut 4 bases from V and 8 bases from J, with 15 bases between. This CDR3 comprises 15 residues. In germline, CDR1 is ENHRY, CDR2 SYGVKD. In nucleotides, the CDR3 is TGTGCCATCAGTGGGACGCCCCCGAGGGATTCACCCCTCCACTTT. Amino acid sequence: CAISGTPPRDSPLHF.

V and J are TRBV7-7 and TRBJ2-5; D is undetermined. CDR3 length: 14 residues. V lost 4 bases to trimming and J lost 3 bases, with 12 bases between them. Germline-derived CDR1 and CDR2 are SSHAT and FNYEAQ (reference sequence). CDR3 sequence reads: CASSSHFREETQYF. CDR3 DNA: TGTGCCAGCAGCTCCCACTTCCGGGAAGAGACCCAGTACTTC. Variable domain in full (rest from reference TRBV7-7 and TRBJ2-5): GAGVSQSPRYKVTKRGQDVTLRCDPISSHATLYWYQQALGQGPEFLTYFNYEAQPDKSGLPSDRFSAERPEGSISTLTIQRTEQRDSAMYRCASSSHFREETQYFGPGTRLLVL.

This clone was counted a single time. Written as DNA, the CDR3 is TGTGCCAGCAGCGCCCCGGGACATACTTATGGCTACACCTTC. Translating gives CASSAPGHTYGYTF. The genes are TRBV6-1 and TRBJ1-2, with D perhaps matching TRBD1 (6 bases). V lost 6 bases to trimming and J lost 5 bases, with 16 bases between them. CDR3 length: 14 amino acids. Germline CDR1 is MNHNS and CDR2 is SASEGT.

The chain employs TRBV5-4 and TRBJ2-7; 8 bases fit TRBD1. The CDR3 length is 13 residues. With V trimmed by 2 bases and J by 5 bases, 3 bases remained unmatched. In germline, CDR1 is SGHNT, CDR2 YYREEE (reference sequence). The CDR3 here is CASSFQGANEQYF. The CDR3 DNA follows: TGTGCCAGCAGCTTTCAGGGGGCTAACGAGCAGTACTTC.

This chain joins TRBV30 and TRBJ1-3; D remains unclear. Per germline, CDR1 GTSNPN and CDR2 SVGIG (reference sequence). Trimming took 0 bases from V and 7 from J, leaving 10 bases between them. This CDR3 spans 13 amino acids. The CDR3 DNA is TGTGCCTGGAGTGTTTCAATTCGGAACACCATATATTTT. The encoded protein is CAWSVSIRNTIYF. The full variable domain, its missing parts supplied by reference TRBV30 and TRBJ1-3, is SQTIHQWPATLVQPVGSPLSLECTVEGTSNPNLYWYRQAAGRGLQLLFYSVGIGQISSEVPQNLSASRPQDRQFILSSKKLLLSDSGFYLCAWSVSIRNTIYFGEGSWLTVV.

The chain recombines TRBV5-1 with TRBJ2-7, with D hard to call. Germline assignment: CDR1 SGHRS and CDR2 YFSETQ. The CDR3 runs 13 residues. Trimming took off 2 bases at V and 2 bases at J, with 8 bases between the two ends. Here the CDR3 DNA reads TGCGCCAGCAGCTTCGACGGAGCCTACGAGCAGTACTTC. Translation gives CASSFDGAYEQYF.

This chain connects TRBV12-5 to TRBJ1-3; unclear D gene. The germline V gene has CDR1 LGHNT and CDR2 FRNRAP. The CDR3 length is 21 residues. Trimming cost V 0 bases and J 0 bases, with 24 bases left between them. The CDR3 sequence: CASGLVLTGGLVALSGNTIYF. CDR3 in DNA: TGTGCTAGTGGTTTGGTACTGACGGGTGGCCTTGTCGCGCTCTCTGGAAACACCATATATTTT.

V and J are TRBV29-1 and TRBJ1-1; maybe TRBD1 (6 bases). Germline CDR1 and CDR2: SQVTM and ANQGSEA. With 7 bases removed from V and 2 bases from J, the gap between germline ends came to 20 bases. CDR3 length: 15 residues. The chain's CDR3 is CSAEKGGAGNTEAFF. CDR3 nucleotides: TGCAGCGCTGAGAAGGGGGGGGCAGGAAACACTGAAGCTTTCTTT.